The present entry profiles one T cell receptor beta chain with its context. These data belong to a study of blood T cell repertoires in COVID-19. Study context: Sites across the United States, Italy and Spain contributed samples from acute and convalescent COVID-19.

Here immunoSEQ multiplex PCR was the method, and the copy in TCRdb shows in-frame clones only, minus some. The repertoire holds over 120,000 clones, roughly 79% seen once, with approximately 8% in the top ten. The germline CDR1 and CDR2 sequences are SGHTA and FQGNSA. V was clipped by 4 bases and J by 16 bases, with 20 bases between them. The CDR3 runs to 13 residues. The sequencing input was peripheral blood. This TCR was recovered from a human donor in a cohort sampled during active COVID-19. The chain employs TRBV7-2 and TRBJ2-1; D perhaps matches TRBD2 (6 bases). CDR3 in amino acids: CASSSGPEGGRFF. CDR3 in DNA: TGTGCCAGCAGCTCAGGGCCCGAAGGAGGGCGCTTCTTC.